This record concerns one T cell receptor beta chain sequence. Antigen unknown. One end of the junction fails to match germline, which may point to a read error. These data come from a study of cytomegalovirus exposure and HLA in healthy donors. Study-level findings and limits: A later look showed TCR association rates differing by HLA locus, highest for DRB1 and lowest for HLA-C. CMV antigen specificity of a few CMV-associated chains was confirmed in vitro.

Germline CDR1 SEHNR, CDR2 FQNEAQ (reference sequence). The CDR3 length is 13 residues. The PCR made use of 60 Vbeta and 13 Jbeta primers. Repertoires were generated with immunoSEQ multiplex PCR, while TCRdb's copy carries only in-frame clones and drops some. The sample shows 100,000 or so clones, approximately 80% of them seen only once. The rearrangement links TRBV7-9 to TRBJ1-1; 9 positions agree with TRBD1. Sequenced material: PBMCs. The clonotype comes from a man between 18 and 29 years old in good health and CMV-seronegative. CDR3 in DNA: TGTTCCAGCAGGGGACAGGGTTTCACTGAAGCTTTCTTT. Its protein product is CSSRGQGFTEAFF.